A single sample gave rise to the 5 T cell receptor beta chains below, sequenced in a study of blood T cell repertoires in COVID-19. Clones were sequenced by immunoSEQ multiplex PCR, and TCRdb holds only the in-frame ones, with some missing. The data hold about 66,000 clones, with roughly nine tenths observed a single time. Sequencing was carried out using peripheral blood. The receptors here all came from a man aged 60 to 69 with acute or convalescent COVID-19.

The chain combines TRBV11-2 with TRBJ1-5; D ambiguous. V gave up 2 bases and J gave up 3 bases, with 5 bases separating them. CDR3 size: 13 residues. Germline assignment: CDR1 SGHAT and CDR2 FQNNGV. For the CDR3, the DNA is TGTGCCAGCAGCTTATGGGCCAATCAGCCCCAGCATTTT. Its translation is CASSLWANQPQHF.

This sequence joins TRBV3-1 (or the pseudogene TRBV3-2) and TRBJ1-1; the D gene is possibly TRBD1 (6 bases). The CDR3 extends over 16 amino acids. Germline V gene sequence: CDR1 LGHDT, CDR2 YNNKEL (reference sequence). Trimming stripped 0 bases from V and 0 bases from J, with 11 bases between. The CDR3 protein is CASSQDQTGLNTEAFF. CDR3 coding DNA: TGTGCCAGCAGCCAAGACCAGACAGGCCTGAACACTGAAGCTTTCTTT.

J is TRBJ1-5 and V is TRBV19; D uncertain. The V gene lost 2 bases and the J gene lost 7 bases, with 9 bases spanning the gap. Germline loops: CDR1 LNHDA, CDR2 SQIVND (reference sequence). The CDR3 consists of 13 residues. The CDR3 DNA reads as TGTGCCAGTAGTATATCAGGTTCCCAGCCCCAGCATTTT. This translates into CASSISGSQPQHF.

The chain links TRBV6-4 to TRBJ1-5; D is unresolved. The CDR3 is 13 amino acids. Trimming cost V 5 bases and J 0 bases, with 5 bases left between them. Germline V gene data show CDR1 as MRHNA and CDR2 as SNTAGT. The chain's CDR3 is CASSQNSNQPQHF. CDR3 nucleotide sequence: TGTGCCAGCAGTCAGAATAGCAATCAGCCCCAGCATTTT.

This chain joins TRBV7-2 and TRBJ1-5; perhaps TRBD1 as D (5 bases). The germline CDR1 and CDR2 sequences are SGHTA and FQGNSA. This CDR3 is 16 amino acids long. V was cut by 3 bases and J by 2 bases, with 14 bases left in between. The CDR3 loop is CASSLGRGTGNQPQHF. The CDR3 bases are TGTGCCAGCAGCTTGGGTCGGGGGACGGGCAATCAGCCCCAGCATTTT. The full variable domain, rest sourced from reference TRBV7-2 and TRBJ1-5, is GAGVSQSPSNKVTEKGKDVELRCDPISGHTALYWYRQSLGQGLEFLIYFQGNSAPDKSGLPSDRFSAERTGGSVSTLTIQRTQQEDSAVYLCASSLGRGTGNQPQHFGDGTRLSIL.